This TCR beta chain derives from a study of T-cell memory formation after mild COVID-19. Study in general: TCR clustering was largely donor specific. Study-wide results and caveats: There were some responding clones in pre-infection memory, which suggested that cross-reactive memory had joined. Shrinking CD4+ clones resided mostly in CM and EM, and CD8+ ones in EMRA.

With constant-segment primers, 5'RACE yielded cDNA libraries of TCR alpha and TCR beta that carried sample barcodes and UMIs. TCRdb reanalysed the 5' RACE reads using MiXCR and keeps one entry per CDR3 protein. The sample includes approximately 340,000 distinct CDR3 sequences, approximately 13% of them seen just once. V lost 4 bases to trimming and J lost 0 bases, with 15 bases between them. This CDR3 has 16 amino acids. CDR1 MDHEN and CDR2 SYDVKM come from the germline V gene. The table lists this clonotype with a few counts. Its target is not known. This clonotype was sampled from a young man who had mild COVID-19 (a few samples of this study predate the infection). Cell type and time point are not known. J is TRBJ1-1 and V is TRBV28; a possible D gene is TRBD1 (6 bases). Sequenced: PBMCs or a T cell subset sorted from them (not recorded which). In nucleotides, the CDR3 is TGTGCCAGCAGTTCATATACAGGGAGGGTGAACACTGAAGCTTTCTTT. Translating it yields CASSSYTGRVNTEAFF. Full variable domain (rest looked up from reference TRBV28 and TRBJ1-1): DVKVTQSSRYLVKRTGEKVFLECVQDMDHENMFWYRQDPGLGLRLIYFSYDVKMKEKGDIPEGYSVSREKKERFSLILESASTNQTSMYLCASSSYTGRVNTEAFFGQGTRLTVV.